The 18 T cell receptor beta chains below all came from one sample that was sequenced in a study of T-cell reconstitution after alpha-beta-depleted transplantation in children (dated by TCRdb to 2016 to 2018). Library prep was done by PCR. Sequenced using an Illumina HiSeq 2500. To normalize quantification of the TCRbeta repertoire, the TCR libraries were built with molecular barcoding that relied on unique molecular identifiers. The raw public data were reprocessed by TCRdb itself: fastp quality trimming at Q25, MiXCR clonotype calling, in-frame beta chains only. CDR3 protein sequences are deduplicated, and each keeps its most common genes and DNA. The sample table holds 210,000 or so distinct CDR3 sequences, of which roughly 11% were seen once. Of the sample, 28% falls within the top ten clones. The treatment or condition label of this sample denotes: allogeneic hematopoietic cell transplantation with graft depleted of TCRalphabeta T cells and CD19 B cells.

This material consisted of PBMCs, taken before TCRalphabeta/CD19-depleted stem cell transplant. These receptors all stem from a child in the first two years of life with acute myeloid leukemia, due to receive a stem cell transplant.

This clonotype was detected many times. The chain links TRBV7-2 to TRBJ2-1; 7 bases fit TRBD1. The CDR3 length is 14 residues. Unmatched junction bases numbered 0, after V lost 2 bases and J lost 2 bases. The germline CDR1 and CDR2 sequences are SGHTA and FQGNSA. The CDR3 bases are TGTGCCAGCAGCTTACAGGGGGCCTACAATGAGCAGTTCTTC. This sequence encodes CASSLQGAYNEQFF. The full variable domain, its missing parts supplied by reference TRBV7-2 and TRBJ2-1, is GAGVSQSPSNKVTEKGKDVELRCDPISGHTALYWYRQSLGQGLEFLIYFQGNSAPDKSGLPSDRFSAERTGGSVSTLTIQRTQQEDSAVYLCASSLQGAYNEQFFGPGTRLTVL.

There are many counts of this clonotype. The CDR3 loop is CASSWSGTGVVNEQFF. The CDR3 DNA sequence: TGTGCCAGCAGTTGGTCCGGGACAGGGGTAGTGAATGAGCAGTTCTTC. V gene TRBV6-5 combines with J gene TRBJ2-1, with TRBD1 matching 10 bases. CDR3 length: 16 residues. CDR1 and CDR2 (germline): MNHEY, SVGAGI. With 4 bases clipped from V and 7 bases from J, the junction kept 10 bases outside the gene matches.

This clonotype appeared many times. The chain uses TRBV20-1 and TRBJ2-4; no firm D call. The V and J ends lost 7 bases and 6 bases respectively, with 13 bases between them. The germline V gene has CDR1 DFQATT and CDR2 SNEGSKA (reference sequence). CDR3 size: 12 residues. The CDR3 region is CSVPVGGNIQYF. For the CDR3, the DNA is TGCAGTGTTCCTGTGGGTGGAAACATTCAGTACTTC.

CDR3 protein: CSAVPPGLAGAFYSGANVLTF. The CDR3 nucleotides are TGCAGTGCCGTGCCCCCGGGACTAGCGGGGGCCTTCTACTCTGGGGCCAACGTCCTGACTTTC. V usage is TRBV20-1 and J usage is TRBJ2-6; 14 positions agree with TRBD2. Trimming cost V 6 bases and J 0 bases; bases outside gene matches: 16. Germline V gene data show CDR1 as DFQATT and CDR2 as SNEGSKA (reference sequence). This CDR3 contains 21 residues.

At least ten counts were recorded for this clonotype. This chain uses TRBV6-1 with TRBJ1-1, with 8 bases that match TRBD1. J was trimmed by 8 bases and V by 6 bases; bases with no gene match: 8. Per the germline V gene, CDR1 is MNHNS and CDR2 is SASEGT. CDR3 length: 13 residues. The CDR3 bases are TGTGCCAGCAGGGGATACAGGGGGGGAGAAGCTTTCTTT. Translating gives CASRGYRGGEAFF.

This clonotype was recorded many times. This chain links TRBV18 with TRBJ1-5; maybe TRBD1 (6 bases). The CDR3 consists of 14 residues. Trimming took 6 bases from V and 4 from J, leaving 13 bases between them. The germline V gene encodes CDR1 KGHSH and CDR2 LQKENI. CDR3 DNA sequence: TGTGCCAGCTCGCCGACAGGAGCGAATCAGCCCCAGCATTTT. The encoded protein is CASSPTGANQPQHF.

This clonotype appeared many times. The gene calls are TRBV7-2 and TRBJ1-5, with D possibly matching TRBD1 (5 bases). The germline V and J ends were trimmed by 5 bases and 7 bases, with 18 bases remaining between them. In germline, CDR1 is SGHTA, CDR2 FQGNSA. The CDR3 is 15 amino acids. Here the CDR3 reads CASSPGYGGGQPQHF. The CDR3 region has the DNA TGTGCCAGCAGCCCCGGGTATGGGGGAGGACAGCCCCAGCATTTT.

The V gene is TRBV6-1, the J gene TRBJ2-3; 7 bases match TRBD2. J was trimmed by 2 bases and V by 2 bases; bases with no gene match: 7. CDR3 length equals 16 residues. CDR1 MNHNS and CDR2 SASEGT come from the germline V gene. CDR3 nucleotides: TGTGCCAGCAGTGAACTGAGTAGCGGGTACACAGATACGCAGTATTTT. Its protein product is CASSELSSGYTDTQYF.

This clonotype came up many times. This chain uses TRBV12-3 or TRBV12-4 with TRBJ2-1, with a weak D call TRBD2 (5 bases). This CDR3 is 15 amino acids long. The ends were cut back, 3 bases at V and 3 bases at J, with 12 bases in the middle. CDR3 region: CASSFGGSIYNEQFF. The CDR3 nucleotides are TGTGCCAGCAGTTTTGGTGGGAGTATCTACAATGAGCAGTTCTTC.

The rearrangement joins TRBV9 to TRBJ2-3; perhaps TRBD1 as D (6 bases). This CDR3 region has 16 residues. The V gene's germline CDR1 is SGDLS and CDR2 YYNGEE. V was shortened by 4 bases and J by 0 bases, with 15 bases between the two germline ends. The CDR3 DNA reads as TGTGCCAGCAGCCCAAGGGTGCAGGGGAGCACAGATACGCAGTATTTT. It codes for CASSPRVQGSTDTQYF.

There are many counts of this clonotype. V and J are TRBV5-1 and TRBJ2-7, with D perhaps TRBD1 (5 bases). Trimming shortened V by 2 bases and J by 0 bases, and 18 bases separated the two germline ends. This CDR3 has 17 amino acids. The germline gives CDR1 SGHRS, CDR2 YFSETQ. DNA for the CDR3: TGCGCCAGCAGCTTAAGGCTTCTGTCCAGGGACTCCTACGAGCAGTACTTC. Residues: CASSLRLLSRDSYEQYF.

This clonotype was recorded at least ten times. The chain uses TRBV7-3 and TRBJ2-2; the D gene is possibly TRBD2 (6 bases). Per germline, CDR1 SGHTA and CDR2 FQGTGA. CDR3 length equals 16 residues. Trimming took off 4 bases at V and 4 bases at J, with 16 bases between the two ends. CDR3: CASSSAHFGGTGELFF. The CDR3, as DNA: TGTGCCAGCAGCTCCGCGCACTTCGGGGGCACCGGGGAGCTGTTTTTT. Complete variable domain (other parts from reference TRBV7-3 and TRBJ2-2): GAGVSQTPSNKVTEKGKYVELRCDPISGHTALYWYRQSLGQGPEFLIYFQGTGAADDSGLPNDRFFAVRPEGSVSTLKIQRTERGDSAVYLCASSSAHFGGTGELFFGEGSRLTVL.

This clonotype was counted at least ten times. V is TRBV5-1 and J is TRBJ1-1; D is possibly TRBD1 (6 bases). Germline CDR1 SGHRS, CDR2 YFSETQ. Deletions cut 4 bases from V and 6 bases from J, with 16 bases between. The CDR3 runs to 14 residues. CDR3 in amino acids: CASSTNLQGPEAFF. In DNA form, the CDR3 reads TGCGCCAGCAGCACAAACTTACAGGGACCTGAAGCTTTCTTT. Based on the CDR3 plus reference TRBV5-1 and TRBJ1-1, the full variable domain is KAGVTQTPRYLIKTRGQQVTLSCSPISGHRSVSWYQQTPGQGLQFLFEYFSETQRNKGNFPGRFSGRQFSNSRSEMNVSTLELGDSALYLCASSTNLQGPEAFFGQGTRLTVV.

This clonotype was seen a handful of times. The chain couples TRBV3-1 to TRBJ2-7, with D perhaps TRBD2 (5 bases). CDR1 LGHDT and CDR2 YNNKEL come from the germline V gene (reference sequence). The CDR3 length is 14 residues. V shed 0 bases and J shed 4 bases, with 10 bases lying between them. The CDR3 bases are TGTGCCAGCAGCCAAGATGCGCGGGCGTACGAGCAGTACTTC. Translated: CASSQDARAYEQYF.

This clonotype showed up many times. The rearrangement joins TRBV4-2 to TRBJ2-7, with D tentatively TRBD1 (5 bases). The germline V gene encodes CDR1 LGHNA and CDR2 YNFKEQ. There are 15 residues in the CDR3. V lost 2 bases to trimming and J lost 1 base, with 12 bases between them. CDR3 sequence reads: CASSQMGLSSYEQYF. As DNA, the CDR3 is TGTGCCAGCAGCCAAATGGGGCTTTCGTCCTACGAGCAGTACTTC.

In this sample, this clonotype turned up many times. J is TRBJ2-1 and V is TRBV7-3; a possible D gene is TRBD1 (5 bases). Trimming removed 5 bases at V and 9 bases at J, with 14 bases between. The CDR3 covers 13 residues. Germline CDR1 is SGHTA and CDR2 is FQGTGA. The CDR3 loop is CASSPHRFGEQFF. DNA for the CDR3: TGTGCCAGCAGCCCACACAGGTTTGGTGAGCAGTTCTTC. Full variable domain (remainder filled in from reference TRBV7-3 and TRBJ2-1): GAGVSQTPSNKVTEKGKYVELRCDPISGHTALYWYRQSLGQGPEFLIYFQGTGAADDSGLPNDRFFAVRPEGSVSTLKIQRTERGDSAVYLCASSPHRFGEQFFGPGTRLTVL.

This clonotype was detected a few times. The rearrangement uses TRBV12-3 or TRBV12-4 and TRBJ2-6; 13 nucleotides agree with TRBD2. The CDR3 runs 15 residues. Losses at the gene ends were 10 bases for V and 3 bases for J; bases not matched to a gene: 3. The CDR3 sequence: CATRLAGGGANVLTF. The CDR3 DNA follows: TGTGCCACCAGACTAGCGGGAGGTGGGGCCAACGTCCTGACTTTC.

This clonotype was found many times. V and J are TRBV10-3 and TRBJ2-3; D remains unclear. There are 17 residues in the CDR3. V lost 3 bases, J lost 0 bases, and 16 bases lay in between. Germline V gives CDR1 ENHRY, CDR2 SYGVKD. The chain's CDR3 is CAISDPSPAPSTDTQYF. In DNA, the CDR3 is TGTGCCATCAGTGACCCTTCCCCTGCGCCTAGCACAGATACGCAGTATTTT.